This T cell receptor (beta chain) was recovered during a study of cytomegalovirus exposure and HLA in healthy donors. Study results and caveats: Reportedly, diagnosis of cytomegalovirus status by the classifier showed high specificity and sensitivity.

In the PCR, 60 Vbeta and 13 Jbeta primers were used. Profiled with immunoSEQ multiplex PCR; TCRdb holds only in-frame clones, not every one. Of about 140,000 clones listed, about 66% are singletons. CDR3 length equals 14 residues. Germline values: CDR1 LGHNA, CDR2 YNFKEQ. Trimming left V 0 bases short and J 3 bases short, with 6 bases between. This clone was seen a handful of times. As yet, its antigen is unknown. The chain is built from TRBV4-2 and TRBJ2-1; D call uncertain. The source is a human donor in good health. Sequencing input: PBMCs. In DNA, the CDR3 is TGTGCCAGCAGCCAAGATACGGGCTACAATGAGCAGTTCTTC. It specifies CASSQDTGYNEQFF.